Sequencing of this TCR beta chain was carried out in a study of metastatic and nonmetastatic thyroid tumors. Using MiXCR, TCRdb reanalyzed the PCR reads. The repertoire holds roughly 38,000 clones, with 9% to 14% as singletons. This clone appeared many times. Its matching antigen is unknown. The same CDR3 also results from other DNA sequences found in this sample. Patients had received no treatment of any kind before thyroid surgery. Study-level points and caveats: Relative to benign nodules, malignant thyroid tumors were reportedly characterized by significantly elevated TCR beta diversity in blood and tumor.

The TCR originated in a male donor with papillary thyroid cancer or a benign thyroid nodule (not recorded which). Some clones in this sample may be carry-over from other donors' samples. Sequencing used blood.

This CDR3 is CASSQVRTGGGIQYF. For the CDR3, the DNA is TGCGCCAGCAGCCAAGTTCGGACAGGGGGAGGCATTCAGTACTTC. The chain couples TRBV4-1 to TRBJ2-4, with 10 bases aligning to TRBD1. The CDR3 has 15 amino acids. The germline CDR1 and CDR2 sequences are MGHRA and YSYEKL. The trim removed 1 base at V and 9 bases at J, leaving 6 bases unmatched.